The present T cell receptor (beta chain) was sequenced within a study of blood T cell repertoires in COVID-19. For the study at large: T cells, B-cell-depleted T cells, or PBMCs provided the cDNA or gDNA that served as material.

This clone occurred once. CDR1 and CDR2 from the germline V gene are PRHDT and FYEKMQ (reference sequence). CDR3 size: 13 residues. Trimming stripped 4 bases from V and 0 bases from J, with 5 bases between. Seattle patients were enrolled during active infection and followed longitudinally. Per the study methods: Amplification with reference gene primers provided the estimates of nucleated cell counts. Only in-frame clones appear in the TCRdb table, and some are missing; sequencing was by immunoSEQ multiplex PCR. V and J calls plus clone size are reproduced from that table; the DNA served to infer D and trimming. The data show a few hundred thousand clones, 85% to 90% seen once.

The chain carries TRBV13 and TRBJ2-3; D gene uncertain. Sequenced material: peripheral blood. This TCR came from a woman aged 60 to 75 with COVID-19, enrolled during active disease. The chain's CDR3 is CASSSTSTDTQYF. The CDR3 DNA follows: TGTGCCAGCAGCTCTACTAGCACAGATACGCAGTATTTT.